This T cell receptor beta chain is drawn from a study of blood T cell repertoires in COVID-19. For the study at large: Collection of acute and convalescent COVID-19 samples took place in the United States, Italy and Spain. T cells, B-cell-depleted T cells, or PBMCs supplied cDNA or gDNA.

As processed by the authors: It was from reference gene primer amplification that nucleated cell counts were estimated. Assay: immunoSEQ multiplex PCR; the TCRdb copy retains only in-frame clones and omits some. That table is the source of V, J and clone size, and D and trimming were worked out from the DNA. Among roughly 250,000 clones, 80% to 95% were seen once, and the ten largest hold around 2.5%. V was shortened by 10 bases and J by 1 base, with 10 bases between the two germline ends. Germline V gene sequence: CDR1 MDHEN, CDR2 SYDVKM. CDR3 size: 12 residues. The Seattle patients joined while their infection was active and were tracked longitudinally afterward.

V and J are TRBV28 and TRBJ1-2; D remains unclear. The sample consisted of peripheral blood. The sequence was collected from a person aged 18 to 35 with COVID-19, enrolled during active disease. CDR3: CATREINYGYTF. In DNA, the CDR3 is TGTGCCACCCGAGAGATTAACTATGGCTACACCTTC.